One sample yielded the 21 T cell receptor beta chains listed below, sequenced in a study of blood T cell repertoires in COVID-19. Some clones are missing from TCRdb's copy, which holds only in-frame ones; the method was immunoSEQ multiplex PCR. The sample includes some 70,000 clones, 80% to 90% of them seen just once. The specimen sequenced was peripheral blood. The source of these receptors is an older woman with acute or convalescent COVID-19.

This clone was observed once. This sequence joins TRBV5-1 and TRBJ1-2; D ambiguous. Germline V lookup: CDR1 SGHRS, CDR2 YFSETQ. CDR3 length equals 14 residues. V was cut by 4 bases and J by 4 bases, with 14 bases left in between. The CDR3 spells CASSPDGRGYGYTF. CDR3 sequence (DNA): TGCGCCAGCAGCCCGGACGGGAGAGGCTATGGCTACACCTTC. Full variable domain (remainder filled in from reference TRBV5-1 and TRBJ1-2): KAGVTQTPRYLIKTRGQQVTLSCSPISGHRSVSWYQQTPGQGLQFLFEYFSETQRNKGNFPGRFSGRQFSNSRSEMNVSTLELGDSALYLCASSPDGRGYGYTFGSGTRLTVV.

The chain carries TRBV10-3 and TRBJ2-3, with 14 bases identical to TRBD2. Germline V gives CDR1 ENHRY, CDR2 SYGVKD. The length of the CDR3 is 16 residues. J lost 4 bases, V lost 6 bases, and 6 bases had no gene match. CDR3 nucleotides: TGTGCCATCAGATCGGGACTAGCGGGAGTCTCAGATACGCAGTATTTT. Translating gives CAIRSGLAGVSDTQYF.

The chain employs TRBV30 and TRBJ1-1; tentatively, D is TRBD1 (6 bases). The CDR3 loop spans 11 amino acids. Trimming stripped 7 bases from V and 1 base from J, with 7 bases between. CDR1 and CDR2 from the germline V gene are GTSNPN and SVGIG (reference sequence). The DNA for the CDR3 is TGTGCCTTACAGGGGAACACTGAAGCTTTCTTT. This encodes CALQGNTEAFF.

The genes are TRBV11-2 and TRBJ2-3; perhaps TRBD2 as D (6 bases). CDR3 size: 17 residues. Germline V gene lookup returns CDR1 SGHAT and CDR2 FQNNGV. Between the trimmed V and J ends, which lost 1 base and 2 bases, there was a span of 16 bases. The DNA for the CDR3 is TGTGCCAGCAGCTTAGTTACCCGTCCGGGGGTCACAGATACGCAGTATTTT. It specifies CASSLVTRPGVTDTQYF.

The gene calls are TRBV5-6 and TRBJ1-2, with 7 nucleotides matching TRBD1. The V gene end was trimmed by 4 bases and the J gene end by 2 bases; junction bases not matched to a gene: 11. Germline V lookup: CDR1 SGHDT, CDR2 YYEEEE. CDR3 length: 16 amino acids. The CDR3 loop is CASSVIDRVINYGYTF. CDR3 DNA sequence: TGTGCCAGCAGCGTGATAGACAGGGTGATAAACTATGGCTACACCTTC.

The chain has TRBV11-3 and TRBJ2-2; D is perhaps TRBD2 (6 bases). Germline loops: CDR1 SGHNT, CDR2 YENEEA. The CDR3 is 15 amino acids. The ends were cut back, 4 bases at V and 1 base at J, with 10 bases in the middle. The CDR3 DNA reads TGTGCCAGCAGCTATGGAGGGGTGAACACCGGGGAGCTGTTTTTT. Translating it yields CASSYGGVNTGELFF.

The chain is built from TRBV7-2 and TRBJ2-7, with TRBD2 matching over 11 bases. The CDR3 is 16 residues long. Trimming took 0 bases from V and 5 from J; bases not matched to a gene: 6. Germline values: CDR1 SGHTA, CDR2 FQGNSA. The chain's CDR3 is CASSLAFSGGANEQYF. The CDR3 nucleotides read TGTGCCAGCAGCTTAGCGTTTAGCGGGGGGGCTAACGAGCAGTACTTC.

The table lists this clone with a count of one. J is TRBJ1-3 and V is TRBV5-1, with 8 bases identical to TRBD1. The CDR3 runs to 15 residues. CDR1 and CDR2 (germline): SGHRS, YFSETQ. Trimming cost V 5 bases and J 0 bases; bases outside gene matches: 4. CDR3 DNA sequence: TGCGCCAGCAGTTTAGACAGGGGCTCTGGAAACACCATATATTTT. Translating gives CASSLDRGSGNTIYF.

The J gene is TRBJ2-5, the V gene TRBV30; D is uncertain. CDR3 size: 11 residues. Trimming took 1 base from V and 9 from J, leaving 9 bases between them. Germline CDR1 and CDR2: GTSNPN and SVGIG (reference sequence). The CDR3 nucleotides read TGTGCCTGGAGTGGAGGTAAGGCCCAGTACTTC. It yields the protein CAWSGGKAQYF.

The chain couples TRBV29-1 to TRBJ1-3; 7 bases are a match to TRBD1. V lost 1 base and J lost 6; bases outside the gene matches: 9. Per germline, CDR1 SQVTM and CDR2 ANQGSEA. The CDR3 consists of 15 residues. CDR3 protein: CSVEVRDRVVNTIYF. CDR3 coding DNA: TGCAGCGTTGAAGTTCGAGACAGGGTCGTAAACACCATATATTTT.

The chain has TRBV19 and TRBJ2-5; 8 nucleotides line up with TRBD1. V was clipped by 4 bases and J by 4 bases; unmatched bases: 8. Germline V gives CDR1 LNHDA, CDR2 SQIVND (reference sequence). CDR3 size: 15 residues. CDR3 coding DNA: TGTGCCAGTAGTAGCGGACAGGGAGGCGTAGAGACCCAGTACTTC. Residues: CASSSGQGGVETQYF. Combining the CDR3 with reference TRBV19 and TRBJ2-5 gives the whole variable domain DGGITQSPKYLFRKEGQNVTLSCEQNLNHDAMYWYRQDPGQGLRLIYYSQIVNDFQKGDIAEGYSVSREKKESFPLTVTSAQKNPTAFYLCASSSGQGGVETQYFGPGTRLLVL.

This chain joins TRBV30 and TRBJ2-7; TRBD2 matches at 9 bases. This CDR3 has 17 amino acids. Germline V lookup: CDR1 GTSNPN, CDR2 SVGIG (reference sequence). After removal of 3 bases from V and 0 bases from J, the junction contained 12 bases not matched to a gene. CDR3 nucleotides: TGTGCCTGGAGGGACTTCGTAGCGGGAGCGTTCTCCTACGAGCAGTACTTC. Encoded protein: CAWRDFVAGAFSYEQYF.

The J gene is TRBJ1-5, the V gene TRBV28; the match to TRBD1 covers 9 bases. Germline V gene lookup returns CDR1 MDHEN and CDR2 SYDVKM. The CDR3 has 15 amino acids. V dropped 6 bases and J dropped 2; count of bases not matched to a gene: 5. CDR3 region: CASRKTGGGNQPQHF. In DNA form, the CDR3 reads TGTGCCAGCAGGAAGACAGGGGGAGGCAATCAGCCCCAGCATTTT.

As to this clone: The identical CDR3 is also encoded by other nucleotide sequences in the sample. CDR3 DNA sequence: TGCGCCAGCAGCCCTACAGGGTCTGGAAACACCATATATTTT. Protein product: CASSPTGSGNTIYF. The V call is TRBV5-1, the J call TRBJ1-3; a weak D match, TRBD1 (6 bases). CDR1 SGHRS and CDR2 YFSETQ come from the germline V gene. The CDR3 loop spans 14 amino acids. Deletions cut 4 bases from V and 1 base from J, with 9 bases between.

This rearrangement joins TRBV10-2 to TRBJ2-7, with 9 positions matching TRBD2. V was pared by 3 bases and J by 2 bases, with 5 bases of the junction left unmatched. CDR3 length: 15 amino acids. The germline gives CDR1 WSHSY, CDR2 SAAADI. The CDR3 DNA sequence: TGCGCCAGCAGTGATAGCGGGAGTGTAGCCTACGAGCAGTACTTC. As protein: CASSDSGSVAYEQYF.

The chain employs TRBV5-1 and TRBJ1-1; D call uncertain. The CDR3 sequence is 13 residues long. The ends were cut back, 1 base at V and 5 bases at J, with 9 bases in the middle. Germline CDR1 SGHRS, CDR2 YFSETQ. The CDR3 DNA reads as TGCGCCAGCAGCTTGTCAGGTCAGACTGAAGCTTTCTTT. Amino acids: CASSLSGQTEAFF. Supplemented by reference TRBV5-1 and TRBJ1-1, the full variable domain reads KAGVTQTPRYLIKTRGQQVTLSCSPISGHRSVSWYQQTPGQGLQFLFEYFSETQRNKGNFPGRFSGRQFSNSRSEMNVSTLELGDSALYLCASSLSGQTEAFFGQGTRLTVV.

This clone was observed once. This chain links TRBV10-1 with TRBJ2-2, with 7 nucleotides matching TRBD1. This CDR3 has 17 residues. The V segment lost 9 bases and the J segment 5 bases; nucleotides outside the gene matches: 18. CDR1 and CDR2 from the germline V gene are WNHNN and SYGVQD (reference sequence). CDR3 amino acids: CASPRQGRYSRTGELFF. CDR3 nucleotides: TGCGCCAGTCCGAGACAGGGACGTTATTCGCGGACCGGGGAGCTGTTTTTT.

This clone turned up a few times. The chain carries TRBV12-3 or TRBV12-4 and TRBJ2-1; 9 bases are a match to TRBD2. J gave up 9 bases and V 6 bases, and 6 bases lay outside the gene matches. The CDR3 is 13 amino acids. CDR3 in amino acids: CASSLGLALEQFF. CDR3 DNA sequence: TGTGCCAGCAGCTTGGGACTAGCTCTTGAGCAGTTCTTC.

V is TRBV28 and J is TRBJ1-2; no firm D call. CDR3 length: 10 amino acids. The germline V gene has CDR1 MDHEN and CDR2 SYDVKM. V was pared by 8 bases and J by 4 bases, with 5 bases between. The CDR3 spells CASGIYGYTF. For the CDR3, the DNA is TGTGCCAGCGGCATCTATGGCTACACCTTC.

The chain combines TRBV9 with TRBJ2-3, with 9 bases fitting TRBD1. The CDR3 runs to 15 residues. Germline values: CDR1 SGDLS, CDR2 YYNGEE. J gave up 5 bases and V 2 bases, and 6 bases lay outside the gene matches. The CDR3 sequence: CASSVKRTGEDTQYF. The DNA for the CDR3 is TGTGCCAGCAGCGTTAAAAGGACAGGGGAAGATACGCAGTATTTT.

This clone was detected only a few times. The CDR3 nucleotides read TGTGCCAGCAGCTTACCCGGCCAGGGTGGATTTGAAAAACTGTTTTTT. Its translation is CASSLPGQGGFEKLFF. The gene calls are TRBV7-9 and TRBJ1-4, with D perhaps TRBD1 (5 bases). V dropped 2 bases and J dropped 7 bases, with 17 bases sitting between them. There are 16 residues in the CDR3. The germline CDR1 and CDR2 sequences are SEHNR and FQNEAQ (reference sequence).